This T cell receptor (beta chain) was identified during a study of cytomegalovirus exposure and HLA in healthy donors. The wider study: The approximately 120 million unique TCR beta sequences, from about 170 million T cells, were found by an earlier analysis. Study observations and caveats: In a later analysis, a missense DCLRE1C variant was linked to TCR beta V- and J-gene trimming. The likely explanation for a cluster of highly shared sequence variants was sequencing artifact.

The PCR employed 60 Vbeta primers together with 13 Jbeta primers. The table came from immunoSEQ multiplex PCR; TCRdb's copy has only in-frame clones and leaves some out. In all, the sample yields about 200,000 clones. As concerns this clone: The antigen is not known.

The sample consisted of PBMCs. The receptor comes from a boy younger than 18 in good health and CMV-seronegative.

The CDR3 spells CASSLAGLGQGAIEQYF. In DNA form, the CDR3 reads TGCGCCAGCAGCTTGGCCGGTTTGGGACAGGGGGCGATCGAGCAGTACTTC. The chain employs TRBV5-1 and TRBJ2-7; TRBD1 aligns across 12 bases. The V and J ends lost 0 bases and 6 bases, in that order; junction bases with no gene match: 10. Germline CDR1 is SGHRS and CDR2 is YFSETQ. The CDR3 loop spans 17 amino acids.